This T cell receptor (beta chain) was identified during a study of CD8+ T cells in alopecia areata. At the level of the study: The SALT score measured affected scalp surface percentage in treated patients.

Treatment reported: oral pan-JAK inhibitor, 5-10 mg twice daily. Alopecia areata patients provided lesional scalp punch biopsies and peripheral blood, both collected for the study. Per the germline V gene, CDR1 is LNHNV and CDR2 is YYDKDF (reference sequence). Trimming pared 0 bases from V and 8 bases from J, leaving 22 bases between. The CDR3 is 17 residues long. Extraction and reverse transcription of RNA yielded cDNA as the sequencing template. Assay used: immunoSEQ multiplex PCR; TCRdb lists only in-frame clones, some missing. The sample has around 180,000 clones; around 60% are singletons. This clonotype was obtained from a human donor with alopecia areata. V gene TRBV15 combines with J gene TRBJ1-2; no definite D call. The material was CD4+ T cells sorted from blood, obtained between weeks 47 and 50, from a patient treated with tofacitinib. For the CDR3, the DNA is TGTGCCACCAGCAGAGATAAGGTCGGCGGAAGAAGGGTCGGCTACACCTTC. It translates to CATSRDKVGGRRVGYTF.